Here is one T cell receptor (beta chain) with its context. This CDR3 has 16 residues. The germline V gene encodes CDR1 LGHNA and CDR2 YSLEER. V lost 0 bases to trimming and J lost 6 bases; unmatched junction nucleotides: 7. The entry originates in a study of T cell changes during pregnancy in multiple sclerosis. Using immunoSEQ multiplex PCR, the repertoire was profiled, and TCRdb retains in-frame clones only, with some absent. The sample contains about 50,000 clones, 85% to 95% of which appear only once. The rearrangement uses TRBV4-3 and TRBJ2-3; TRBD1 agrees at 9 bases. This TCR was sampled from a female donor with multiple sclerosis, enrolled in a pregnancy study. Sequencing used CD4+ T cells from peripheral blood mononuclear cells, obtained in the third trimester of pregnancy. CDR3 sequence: CASSQDRNRGLDTQYF. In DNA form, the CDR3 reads TGCGCCAGCAGCCAAGATCGGAACAGGGGGCTGGATACGCAGTATTTT.